Presented here are 6 T cell receptor beta chains from one specimen sequenced in a study of technical replicates of blood from several donors. Profiled with immunoSEQ multiplex PCR; TCRdb holds only in-frame clones, not every one. The sample gives some 73,000 clones, roughly 90% of which show up once; approximately 4.6% is in the top ten. Sequences were obtained from PBMCs. These receptors all stem from a human donor in good health. Some clones in this sample may be carry-over from other donors' samples.

This clone has a handful of counts. The rearrangement joins TRBV5-4 to TRBJ1-1; unclear D gene. The germline V and J ends were trimmed by 4 bases and 5 bases, with 18 bases remaining between them. Germline V gene sequence: CDR1 SGHNT, CDR2 YYREEE (reference sequence). The CDR3 extends over 15 amino acids. The CDR3 spells CASSNKTGARTEAFF. In DNA, the CDR3 is TGTGCCAGCAGCAACAAAACGGGAGCGAGGACTGAAGCTTTCTTT.

This chain joins TRBV7-9 and TRBJ2-2, with 10 bases fitting TRBD1. The trim removed 5 bases at V and 0 bases at J, leaving 3 bases unmatched. Germline CDR1 is SEHNR and CDR2 is FQNEAQ (reference sequence). The CDR3 is 16 amino acids. This CDR3 is CASSLTGGPNTGELFF. The CDR3 nucleotides read TGTGCCAGCAGCCTGACAGGGGGCCCGAACACCGGGGAGCTGTTTTTT.

The chain employs TRBV6-5 and TRBJ1-6; possibly TRBD1 for D (5 bases). Between the trimmed V and J ends, which lost 2 bases and 7 bases, there was a span of 12 bases. Germline V gives CDR1 MNHEY, CDR2 SVGAGI. The CDR3 loop spans 15 amino acids. The CDR3, as DNA: TGTGCCAGCAGTTACCTCCAGGGAGGCAATTCACCCCTCCACTTT. Protein product: CASSYLQGGNSPLHF.

This rearrangement joins TRBV9 to TRBJ2-5; TRBD1 aligns across 10 bases. The CDR3 has 18 residues. V was clipped by 2 bases and J by 0 bases; unmatched bases: 10. Looked up from germline, CDR1 is SGDLS and CDR2 is YYNGEE. For the CDR3, the DNA is TGTGCCAGCAGCGTGCATTCCGGGACAGGGGACAACCAAGAGACCCAGTACTTC. Translation gives CASSVHSGTGDNQETQYF.

CDR3 in amino acids: CASRLEGRGGPTDTQYF. The CDR3 coding sequence is TGCGCCAGCAGGCTCGAGGGGCGGGGGGGCCCGACAGATACGCAGTATTTT. The V call is TRBV5-1, the J call TRBJ2-3; 9 bases align to TRBD2. The CDR3 is made up of 17 amino acids. The V segment lost 5 bases and the J segment 3 bases; nucleotides outside the gene matches: 13. Germline V CDR1 and CDR2: SGHRS, YFSETQ.

The CDR3, as DNA: TGTGCCAGCAGCAAAGGGACAGCAAATACTGAAGCTTTCTTT. Amino acids: CASSKGTANTEAFF. The chain carries TRBV9 and TRBJ1-1; 7 positions agree with TRBD1. The CDR3 is made up of 14 amino acids. Germline CDR1 reads SGDLS; CDR2 reads YYNGEE. Unmatched junction bases numbered 8, after V lost 4 bases and J lost 5 bases.